The 11 T cell receptor beta chains below all came from one sample that was sequenced in a study of shared clonotypes between healthy human individuals. Sequencing was performed with immunoSEQ multiplex PCR; in TCRdb, only in-frame clones are kept and a portion is missing. The repertoire holds 500,000 or so clones, with 95% to 96% as singletons. Sample: naive CD4+ T cells sorted from blood. The subset: CD45RA+ positively selected. The receptors were sampled from a woman younger than 45 in good health.

The chain carries TRBV4-1 and TRBJ2-6; 8 nucleotides match TRBD1. Losses at the gene ends were 7 bases for V and 0 bases for J; bases not matched to a gene: 11. CDR3 length: 18 amino acids. Germline CDR1 reads MGHRA; CDR2 reads YSYEKL. The CDR3 DNA is TGCGCCAGCAAACCGAGGACAGGGTGGGACTCTGGGGCCAACGTCCTGACTTTC. Translation: CASKPRTGWDSGANVLTF.

The genes are TRBV29-1 and TRBJ1-6; 8 bases match TRBD1. V lost 6 bases to trimming and J lost 17 bases; unmatched junction nucleotides: 3. Germline values: CDR1 SQVTM, CDR2 ANQGSEA. This CDR3 comprises 9 residues. CDR3 in amino acids: CSVRDRIHF. CDR3 coding DNA: TGCAGCGTGAGGGACAGGATCCACTTT.

The CDR3 is CASSLGPSGSGYEQYF. CDR3 DNA sequence: TGTGCCAGCAGCTTGGGACCTAGCGGGTCTGGGTACGAGCAGTACTTC. The chain is built from TRBV5-6 and TRBJ2-7; 8 bases fit TRBD2. The trim removed 0 bases at V and 4 bases at J, leaving 9 bases unmatched. The CDR3 covers 16 residues. Germline values: CDR1 SGHDT, CDR2 YYEEEE.

This clone was observed a single time. The rearrangement joins TRBV21-1 to TRBJ1-5; the table's D call TRBD1 went unverified against the DNA. TRBV21-1 represents a pseudogene. This CDR3 is 15 amino acids long. The CDR3 region has the DNA TGTGCCAGCAGCAAGTCGACAGGAACGAGTCAGCCCCAGCATTTT. Its protein is CASSKSTGTSQPQHF.

V usage is TRBV6-1 and J usage is TRBJ2-7; the match to TRBD2 covers 10 bases. The CDR3 spans 18 residues. Germline loops: CDR1 MNHNS, CDR2 SASEGT. V trimming: 2 bases; J trimming: 0 bases; junction bases outside the gene matches: 10. The DNA of the CDR3 is TGTGCCAGCAGTGAACCTTACATAGCGGGGGGCTACTCCTACGAGCAGTACTTC. Translating gives CASSEPYIAGGYSYEQYF.

The chain carries TRBV6-5 and TRBJ2-2; D not resolved. V was trimmed by 2 bases and J by 1 base, leaving 5 bases between them. The CDR3 covers 14 residues. Per germline, CDR1 MNHEY and CDR2 SVGAGI. The CDR3 DNA follows: TGTGCCAGCAGTTACAGCCAGAACACCGGGGAGCTGTTTTTT. Translation gives CASSYSQNTGELFF.

This sequence joins TRBV5-1 and TRBJ1-2; 10 positions agree with TRBD1. Germline lookup yields CDR1 SGHRS and CDR2 YFSETQ. The CDR3 sequence is 14 residues long. Trimming cost V 0 bases and J 8 bases; bases outside gene matches: 4. The CDR3 here is CASSLDDRGPGYTF. The DNA of the CDR3 is TGCGCCAGCAGCTTGGATGACAGGGGGCCAGGCTACACCTTC.

The chain carries TRBV20-1 and TRBJ2-7; no firm D call. The germline V gene has CDR1 DFQATT and CDR2 SNEGSKA (reference sequence). The length of the CDR3 is 11 residues. V lost 5 bases and J 6 bases, leaving 11 bases between the germline ends. The DNA for the CDR3 is TGCAGTGCTCCGCGAACTGCCGAGCAGTACTTC. This sequence encodes CSAPRTAEQYF.

This sequence joins TRBV28 and TRBJ2-7; D is tentatively TRBD1 or TRBD2 (5 bases each). Trimming shortened V by 3 bases and J by 7 bases, and 16 bases separated the two germline ends. The CDR3 loop spans 14 amino acids. Germline V CDR1 and CDR2: MDHEN, SYDVKM. The CDR3 region has the DNA TGTGCCAGCAGTTTTCTTCCGGGGCTGGGTGAGCAGTACTTC. It specifies CASSFLPGLGEQYF.

For the CDR3, the DNA is TGTGCCACCAGCAGAGATCCCCCAGGGGGTGGCCCCTATGGCTACACCTTC. Encoded protein: CATSRDPPGGGPYGYTF. This rearrangement joins TRBV15 to TRBJ1-2; TRBD1 aligns across 7 bases. Germline CDR1 LNHNV, CDR2 YYDKDF (reference sequence). The CDR3 length is 17 residues. After removal of 0 bases from V and 4 bases from J, the junction contained 11 bases not matched to a gene.

The V call is TRBV29-1, the J call TRBJ2-2; D is unclear. This CDR3 is 13 amino acids long. CDR1 and CDR2 (germline): SQVTM, ANQGSEA. Trimming shortened V by 6 bases and J by 0 bases, and 8 bases separated the two germline ends. In DNA form, the CDR3 reads TGCAGCGTCCAAATAGCGAACACCGGGGAGCTGTTTTTT. Its translation is CSVQIANTGELFF.